This T cell receptor (beta chain) appears in the sequencing data of a study of CD8+CD57+ T cells in acquired aplastic anemia. Those patients picked for sequencing had displayed CD8+CD57+ cell expansion on flow cytometry. CDR1 and CDR2 from the germline V gene are LNHDA and SQIVND (reference sequence). The CDR3 sequence is 14 residues long. V lost 3 bases and J 0 bases, leaving 9 bases between the germline ends. This clonotype was observed at least ten times. Template material for TCR beta VDJ and CDR3 profiling consisted of genomic DNA. Each CDR3 protein is one row after TCRdb ran MiXCR on the reads. Among about 290,000 distinct CDR3 sequences listed, approximately 60% were seen once.

The TCR comes from a human donor with aplastic anemia. The sequencing sample was made of sorted CD4+, CD8+, or CD8+CD57+ T cells (not recorded which) from PBMCs. V gene TRBV19 combines with J gene TRBJ2-7; no clear D. This chain's CDR3 is CASSISLSSYEQYF. The CDR3 coding sequence is TGTGCCAGTAGTATTAGTTTAAGCTCCTACGAGCAGTACTTC.